Listed here are 27 T cell receptor beta chains from one sample, sequenced in a study of T cells in Graves' hyperthyroidism and ophthalmopathy. The investigators amplified TCR beta CDR3 regions from RNA transcripts. The HTBI primer set drove a first-round RT-PCR of the TCR CDR3. MiXCR, applied by TCRdb to the multiplex PCR reads, yields one record per CDR3 protein. The sample carries under 700,000 distinct CDR3 sequences, just over 45% recorded once. What was sequenced was peripheral blood or thyroid tissue (not recorded which). All receptors come from a woman between 18 and 29 years old with Graves' hyperthyroidism.

This sequence joins TRBV20-1 and TRBJ1-1, with TRBD1 matching 8 bases. The CDR3 is 13 residues long. V trimming: 5 bases; J trimming: 6 bases; junction bases outside the gene matches: 8. Germline-derived CDR1 and CDR2 are DFQATT and SNEGSKA (reference sequence). CDR3 amino acids: CSASTGGIAEAFF. The CDR3 DNA reads TGCAGTGCTTCCACAGGGGGGATCGCTGAAGCTTTCTTT.

In this sample, this clonotype turned up many times. This chain uses TRBV7-9 with TRBJ2-5; TRBD1 is a possible D gene (5 bases). The CDR3 length is 15 residues. Germline CDR1 reads SEHNR; CDR2 reads FQNEAQ (reference sequence). V was cut by 2 bases and J by 4 bases, with 14 bases left in between. As DNA, the CDR3 is TGTGCCAGCAGCTTAACGGCAGGGTCGAGAGAGACCCAGTACTTC. Amino acid sequence: CASSLTAGSRETQYF.

This chain uses TRBV29-1 with TRBJ1-1; 7 bases map to TRBD1. Germline-derived CDR1 and CDR2 are SQVTM and ANQGSEA. The CDR3 contains 14 residues. Germline trimming cut 7 bases from V and 2 bases from J; bases unmatched to any gene: 10. CDR3 amino acids: CSDQTGTANTEAFF. The CDR3 DNA reads TGCAGCGACCAGACCGGGACAGCTAACACTGAAGCTTTCTTT.

This clonotype was counted only a few times. This chain joins TRBV19 and TRBJ2-5; TRBD2 is a possible D gene (5 bases). V was trimmed by 4 bases and J by 4 bases, leaving 13 bases between them. Germline V gene lookup returns CDR1 LNHDA and CDR2 SQIVND (reference sequence). The length of the CDR3 is 14 residues. The CDR3 nucleotides are TGTGCCAGTAGTACCTGGACTGTTCGAGAGACCCAGTACTTC. It is translated as CASSTWTVRETQYF. The entire variable domain, with the rest obtained from reference TRBV19 and TRBJ2-5, is as follows: DGGITQSPKYLFRKEGQNVTLSCEQNLNHDAMYWYRQDPGQGLRLIYYSQIVNDFQKGDIAEGYSVSREKKESFPLTVTSAQKNPTAFYLCASSTWTVRETQYFGPGTRLLVL.

The chain employs TRBV14 and TRBJ2-5; D might be TRBD2 (5 bases). V lost 2 bases and J lost 5, with 18 bases in between. CDR3 length: 16 residues. CDR1 and CDR2 from the germline V gene are SGHDN and FVKESK. DNA for the CDR3: TGTGCCAGCAGCCAACCGACCTCACGGGATGGGGAGACCCAGTACTTC. Encoded protein: CASSQPTSRDGETQYF.

Only a few counts were recorded for this clonotype. The rearrangement links TRBV20-1 to TRBJ1-6, with a weak D call TRBD1 (6 bases). The CDR3 sequence is 16 residues long. Germline V gives CDR1 DFQATT, CDR2 SNEGSKA (reference sequence). Deletions cut 5 bases from V and 1 base from J, with 15 bases between. The CDR3: CSAAGEVRSYNSPLHF. As DNA, the CDR3 is TGCAGTGCTGCAGGGGAAGTAAGGTCCTATAATTCACCCCTCCACTTT.

The CDR3 loop is CASSRGGGRFTAEQYF. DNA of the CDR3: TGTGCCAGCAGCCGCGGGGGCGGGAGGTTTACTGCGGAGCAGTACTTC. The chain carries TRBV9 and TRBJ2-7, with 8 bases aligning to TRBD2. V trimming: 4 bases; J trimming: 7 bases; junction bases outside the gene matches: 16. The CDR3 is 16 residues long. Germline V lookup: CDR1 SGDLS, CDR2 YYNGEE.

This rearrangement joins TRBV29-1 to TRBJ1-2; 8 bases match TRBD1. Germline loops: CDR1 SQVTM, CDR2 ANQGSEA. The V gene end was trimmed by 6 bases and the J gene end by 8 bases; junction bases not matched to a gene: 5. The CDR3 is 11 amino acids. CDR3 in DNA: TGCAGCGTGAGCTCAGGGGGCGGCTACACCTTC. Translating it yields CSVSSGGGYTF. Variable domain in full (rest from reference TRBV29-1 and TRBJ1-2): SAVISQKPSRDICQRGTSLTIQCQVDSQVTMMFWYRQQPGQSLTLIATANQGSEATYESGFVIDKFPISRPNLTFSTLTVSNMSPEDSSIYLCSVSSGGGYTFGSGTRLTVV.

This clonotype was detected ten times or more. The chain is built from TRBV7-9 and TRBJ2-5, with TRBD2 matching over 11 bases. This CDR3 has 16 amino acids. V shed 5 bases, J shed 5 bases, and the junction held 10 bases outside the gene matches. Germline CDR1 SEHNR, CDR2 FQNEAQ (reference sequence). CDR3 residues: CASSPLSGRAMETQYF. The CDR3 region has the DNA TGTGCCAGCAGCCCCCTTAGCGGGAGGGCCATGGAGACCCAGTACTTC.

The V gene is TRBV7-2, the J gene TRBJ1-1; D is unclear. The CDR3 length is 14 residues. Trimming left V 5 bases short and J 3 bases short, with 13 bases between. Germline CDR1 SGHTA, CDR2 FQGNSA. The chain's CDR3 is CASSQRRSDTEAFF. CDR3 nucleotides: TGTGCCAGCAGCCAAAGGCGGAGTGACACTGAAGCTTTCTTT. The full variable domain, completed using reference TRBV7-2 and TRBJ1-1, is GAGVSQSPSNKVTEKGKDVELRCDPISGHTALYWYRQSLGQGLEFLIYFQGNSAPDKSGLPSDRFSAERTGGSVSTLTIQRTQQEDSAVYLCASSQRRSDTEAFFGQGTRLTVV.

The chain combines TRBV2 with TRBJ1-2; 7 positions agree with TRBD1. The CDR3 loop spans 14 amino acids. With 7 bases clipped from V and 5 bases from J, the junction kept 10 bases outside the gene matches. Per the germline V gene, CDR1 is SNHLY and CDR2 is FYNNEI. The CDR3, as DNA: TGTGCCAGCACTTCCGGGACAGCGGGGTATGGCTACACCTTC. It specifies CASTSGTAGYGYTF.

The chain uses TRBV10-3 and TRBJ2-5, with D hard to call. Trimming removed 0 bases from V and 9 bases from J, with 5 bases in between. CDR1 and CDR2 from the germline V gene are ENHRY and SYGVKD. The CDR3 has 11 residues. CDR3 DNA sequence: TGTGCCATCAGTGAGTCTCGTGCCCAGTACTTC. It yields the protein CAISESRAQYF.

This clonotype has more than one count but fewer than ten. This sequence joins TRBV20-1 and TRBJ1-1; TRBD1 matches 11 bases. CDR3 size: 16 residues. The ends lost 0 bases at V and 10 bases at J; junction bases unmatched: 13. Germline V gives CDR1 DFQATT, CDR2 SNEGSKA (reference sequence). DNA of the CDR3: TGCAGTGCTAGAGATCTCCTTAGCGGACAGGGGGCCACAGCTTTCTTT. This sequence encodes CSARDLLSGQGATAFF.

The gene calls are TRBV24-1 and TRBJ2-6, with a weak D call TRBD1 (6 bases). CDR1 KGHDR and CDR2 SFDVKD come from the germline V gene. V was shortened by 0 bases and J by 4 bases, with 9 bases between the two germline ends. The CDR3 is made up of 16 amino acids. This chain's CDR3 is CATSDLAGVGANVLTF. In DNA form, the CDR3 reads TGTGCCACCAGTGATTTGGCAGGGGTCGGGGCCAACGTCCTGACTTTC.

The chain couples TRBV12-3 or TRBV12-4 to TRBJ1-2, with D maybe TRBD1 (6 bases). The V gene lost 8 bases and the J gene lost 0 bases, with 25 bases spanning the gap. The length of the CDR3 is 18 residues. CDR3 sequence: CASSPQTFGQSTNYGYTF. CDR3 coding DNA: TGTGCCAGCTCACCTCAAACATTTGGACAGTCGACTAACTATGGCTACACCTTC.

The chain is built from TRBV24-1 and TRBJ2-5; D possibly corresponds to TRBD1 (7 bases). CDR3 length equals 17 residues. V gave up 5 bases and J gave up 2 bases, with 20 bases separating them. Germline V lookup: CDR1 KGHDR, CDR2 SFDVKD. CDR3 protein: CATSASEGTVTQETQYF. CDR3 nucleotide sequence: TGTGCCACCAGTGCTAGCGAAGGGACAGTTACTCAAGAGACCCAGTACTTC.

The chain recombines TRBV5-1 with TRBJ2-7; 9 nucleotides agree with TRBD1. The germline gives CDR1 SGHRS, CDR2 YFSETQ. Trimming took 4 bases from V and 6 from J; bases not matched to a gene: 8. This CDR3 comprises 14 residues. The CDR3, as DNA: TGCGCCAGCAGCATTAACAGGGGGCACGGCGAGCAGTACTTC. Its protein is CASSINRGHGEQYF.

The V and J genes are TRBV7-2 and TRBJ2-5; 9 nucleotides match TRBD1. Per germline, CDR1 SGHTA and CDR2 FQGNSA. V lost 6 bases, J lost 2 bases, and 4 bases stayed unmatched. This CDR3 region has 14 residues. CDR3 bases: TGTGCCAGCAGTGGAGGGACAGGGCAAGAGACCCAGTACTTC. As protein: CASSGGTGQETQYF.

This clonotype came up a few times. The V gene is TRBV7-9, the J gene TRBJ2-7, with TRBD1 identical over 8 bases. V was clipped by 5 bases and J by 0 bases; unmatched bases: 3. The CDR3 is 14 amino acids. Germline CDR1 is SEHNR and CDR2 is FQNEAQ (reference sequence). CDR3: CASSADRVSYEQYF. The CDR3 nucleotides are TGTGCCAGCAGCGCGGACAGGGTCTCCTACGAGCAGTACTTC. Full variable domain (rest looked up from reference TRBV7-9 and TRBJ2-7): DTGVSQNPRHKITKRGQNVTFRCDPISEHNRLYWYRQTLGQGPEFLTYFQNEAQLEKSRLLSDRFSAERPKGSFSTLEIQRTEQGDSAMYLCASSADRVSYEQYFGPGTRLTVT.

This sequence joins TRBV15 and TRBJ2-2, with D possibly called TRBD1 or TRBD2 (5 bases each). Germline lookup yields CDR1 LNHNV and CDR2 YYDKDF (reference sequence). Trimming took 5 bases from V and 3 from J, leaving 19 bases between them. The CDR3 totals 17 residues. CDR3 DNA: TGTGCCACCAGCTCTGACCGGGACGTACGGGACACCGGGGAGCTGTTTTTT. Residues: CATSSDRDVRDTGELFF.

This clonotype came up many times. This rearrangement joins TRBV15 to TRBJ2-5; no clear D. The CDR3 covers 15 residues. Germline CDR1 LNHNV, CDR2 YYDKDF (reference sequence). The V and J ends lost 0 bases and 1 base respectively, with 9 bases between them. Written as DNA, the CDR3 is TGTGCCACCAGCAGAGATCCCTCAGGCCAAGAGACCCAGTACTTC. It yields the protein CATSRDPSGQETQYF.

The CDR3 region is CASSDEDKDLGGYTF. As DNA, the CDR3 is TGCGCCAGCAGTGATGAGGACAAAGACTTGGGAGGCTACACCTTC. The chain couples TRBV10-1 to TRBJ1-2; D is perhaps TRBD1 (5 bases). Germline V CDR1 and CDR2: WNHNN, SYGVQD (reference sequence). The V end lost 3 bases, the J end lost 8 bases, and 19 bases lay between the germline ends. This CDR3 spans 15 amino acids.

A remark on this clonotype: Being one base from a much bigger clone, this may be a read error. V is TRBV7-6 and J is TRBJ2-7; D gene uncertain. The CDR3 sequence is 14 residues long. From germline, CDR1 is SGHVS and CDR2 FNYEAQ. The CDR3 here is CASSSWPRSYKQYF. The DNA for the CDR3 is TGTGCCAGCAGCTCCTGGCCGCGCTCCTACAAGCAGTACTTC.

There are a few counts of this clonotype. This chain connects TRBV6-5 to TRBJ1-3; maybe TRBD1 (5 bases). V was clipped by 6 bases and J by 7 bases, with 7 bases between them. Germline lookup yields CDR1 MNHEY and CDR2 SVGAGI. CDR3 length equals 11 residues. The CDR3 nucleotides read TGTGCCAGCAGATCAGGGAACACCATATATTTT. Its protein is CASRSGNTIYF.

This clonotype has a count of ten or more. The CDR3: CASSAGQSTYEQYF. In DNA, the CDR3 is TGTGCCAGCAGTGCAGGACAGTCCACCTACGAGCAGTACTTC. The genes are TRBV2 and TRBJ2-7, with D maybe TRBD1 (6 bases). V lost 4 bases, J lost 2 bases, and 12 bases lay in between. This CDR3 comprises 14 residues. Germline V gene data show CDR1 as SNHLY and CDR2 as FYNNEI.

This clonotype was recorded many times. The V gene is TRBV24-1, the J gene TRBJ1-3; possibly TRBD1 for D (5 bases). Trimming pared 2 bases from V and 1 base from J, leaving 5 bases between. This CDR3 has 14 amino acids. Germline V gene lookup returns CDR1 KGHDR and CDR2 SFDVKD. Written as DNA, the CDR3 is TGTGCCACCAGTGATTACAGGTCTGGAAACACCATATATTTT. Translating gives CATSDYRSGNTIYF.

This clonotype was counted many times. The rearrangement joins TRBV29-1 to TRBJ1-2; possible D gene TRBD1, 5 bases. The V and J ends lost 5 bases and 4 bases respectively, with 17 bases between them. The length of the CDR3 is 14 residues. Germline V gene lookup returns CDR1 SQVTM and CDR2 ANQGSEA. In DNA, the CDR3 is TGCAGCGTTCAATTGGCCAGGGCGTTCTATGGCTACACCTTC. Protein: CSVQLARAFYGYTF.